The rows below give T cell receptor beta chains drawn from one sample of a study of OX40 agonist ivuxolimab in advanced cancers. Repertoires were generated with immunoSEQ multiplex PCR, while TCRdb's copy carries only in-frame clones and drops some. This table holds some 100,000 clones, roughly 94% found once. The sequences come from CD4+ or CD8+ T cells sorted from blood, collected in a trial of the OX40 agonist ivuxolimab. Receptors were obtained from an adult with an advanced solid tumor such as melanoma, head and neck, liver or kidney cancer. CDR3s include the opening cysteine and the closing phenylalanine or tryptophan. The D gene is left open where the match is weak. The size of a clone is reported for some rows only, either as once, few or many, or as a class for expanded clones.

d_call j_call clone_size v_call cdr3_aa cdr3_nt
- TRBJ2-3 - TRBV12-5 CASGLGGGGQDTQYF TGTGCTAGTGGTTTGGGAGGAGGGGGCCAAGATACGCAGTATTTT
- TRBJ2-7 - TRBV2 CASEAGDSYEQYF TGTGCCAGCGAGGCCGGGGATTCCTACGAGCAGTACTTC
TRBD1 TRBJ1-2 - TRBV7-3 CASSLTSAGGGGYTF TGTGCCAGCAGCTTAACCTCTGCAGGGGGAGGCGGCTACACCTTC
- TRBJ2-2 few TRBV20-1 CSAQSTGELFF TGCAGTGCCCAAAGTACCGGGGAGCTGTTTTTT
- TRBJ2-1 - TRBV6-5 CASSTPGNEQFF TGTGCCAGCAGTACACCGGGGAATGAGCAGTTCTTC
TRBD2 TRBJ2-1 - TRBV7-9 CASRGGGRVNEQFF TGTGCCAGCAGGGGCGGGGGAAGAGTCAATGAGCAGTTCTTC
- TRBJ2-7 - TRBV4-3 CASSQEATTDGSYEQYF TGCGCCAGCAGCCAAGAGGCTACTACCGATGGATCCTACGAGCAGTACTTC
- TRBJ2-7 - TRBV30 CAWTGDSPYEQYF TGTGCCTGGACAGGGGACTCCCCCTACGAGCAGTACTTC
- TRBJ2-7 - TRBV4-1 CASSQADDYEQYF TGCGCCAGCAGCCAAGCGGACGACTACGAGCAGTACTTC
TRBD2 TRBJ2-1 once TRBV7-9 CASSAPSGREVIDEQFF TGTGCCAGCAGCGCCCCCTCTGGGCGGGAGGTTATAGATGAGCAGTTCTTC
- TRBJ2-7 - TRBV20-1 CSASISYEQYF TGCAGTGCTTCTATTAGCTACGAGCAGTACTTC
- TRBJ2-7 - TRBV7-6 CASSLDWGVGEQYF TGTGCCAGCAGCTTAGATTGGGGTGTGGGGGAGCAGTACTTC
- TRBJ1-1 - TRBV10-2 CASSQKGGEAFF TGCGCCAGCAGCCAAAAGGGTGGTGAAGCTTTCTTT
TRBD1 TRBJ2-3 - TRBV10-1 CASSVTWTGSTDTQYF TGCGCCAGCAGTGTAACCTGGACAGGGTCCACAGATACGCAGTATTTT
TRBD1 TRBJ1-1 - TRBV6-4 CASSDSFGDREAFF TGTGCCAGCAGTGACTCCTTTGGGGACAGAGAAGCTTTCTTT
- TRBJ1-1 - TRBV19 CASSSRVFTEAFF TGTGCCAGTAGTAGCAGGGTGTTCACTGAAGCTTTCTTT
TRBD2 TRBJ2-2 - TRBV7-9 CASSSSGSNTGELFF TGTGCCAGCAGCTCCAGCGGGAGCAACACCGGGGAGCTGTTTTTT
- TRBJ1-4 - TRBV2 CASSVTGPNEKLFF TGTGCCAGCAGTGTCACAGGGCCAAATGAAAAACTGTTTTTT
- TRBJ2-7 - TRBV6-5 CASSYGLASYEQYF TGTGCCAGCAGTTACGGCCTAGCCTCCTACGAGCAGTACTTC
- TRBJ1-1 - TRBV7-9 CASSYGEGTEAFF TGTGCCAGCAGCTATGGAGAGGGAACTGAAGCTTTCTTT
- TRBJ2-7 - TRBV27 CASSTRLNSYEQYF TGTGCCAGCAGTACCCGACTGAATTCCTACGAGCAGTACTTC
- TRBJ2-5 few TRBV11-2 CASSLEETQYF TGTGCCAGCAGCTTAGAAGAGACCCAGTACTTC
TRBD1 TRBJ1-2 - TRBV5-8 CASSLEKARGLTNYGYTF TGTGCCAGCAGCTTGGAAAAGGCCAGGGGGCTGACTAACTATGGCTACACCTTC
TRBD1 TRBJ2-2 - TRBV18 CASSPPTGGDTGELFF TGTGCCAGCTCACCGCCGACAGGGGGCGACACCGGGGAGCTGTTTTTT
- TRBJ2-1 - TRBV27 CASSLLGDEQFF TGTGCCAGCAGTTTATTGGGGGACGAGCAGTTCTTC
- TRBJ1-2 - TRBV6-5 CASSYSSLRNYGYTF TGTGCCAGCAGTTACTCGAGTCTCCGCAACTATGGCTACACCTTC
- TRBJ2-3 - TRBV25-1 CASSYLGSQVDTQYF TGTGCCAGCAGTTACCTCGGTAGCCAAGTCGATACGCAGTATTTT
TRBD1 TRBJ2-2 - TRBV4-1 CASSQVDRGPGELFF TGCGCCAGCAGCCAGGTGGACAGGGGCCCCGGGGAGCTGTTTTTT
- TRBJ1-2 - TRBV28 CASSLWGPGYGYTF TGTGCCAGCAGTTTGTGGGGGCCCGGCTATGGCTACACCTTC
- TRBJ2-4 - TRBV6-1 CASSEQYF TGTGCCAGCAGTGAGCAGTACTTC